This T cell receptor beta chain originates from a study of cytomegalovirus exposure and HLA in healthy donors. Between the trimmed V and J ends, which lost 1 base and 6 bases, there was a span of 11 bases. Germline CDR1 reads SGHKS; CDR2 reads YYEKEE (reference sequence). The CDR3 loop spans 13 amino acids. PCR primers comprised 60 Vbeta and 13 Jbeta primers. Assay: immunoSEQ multiplex PCR; the TCRdb copy retains only in-frame clones and omits some. The sample table includes around 76,000 clones. At sampling all donors were nominally healthy, likely with unrecorded immune exposures. This sequence originates from a boy aged 10-17 years in good health and CMV-seronegative. The sample consisted of PBMCs. The chain joins TRBV5-5 to TRBJ2-7; TRBD1 might be the D (6 bases). CDR3 amino acids: CASSLTGQPEQYF. The CDR3 DNA is TGTGCCAGCAGCTTGACCGGACAGCCCGAGCAGTACTTC.